These 31 T cell receptor beta chains came from one sample sequenced in a study of blood T cell repertoires in COVID-19. The data were produced by immunoSEQ multiplex PCR, yet TCRdb's version contains in-frame clones alone and is incomplete. Of some 490,000 clones in the sample, approximately 90% were seen once. Sequencing input: PBMCs or T cells enriched from blood (not recorded which). Receptors originate from an older woman who had recovered from COVID-19.

The rearrangement links TRBV28 to TRBJ2-3; 13 bases agree with TRBD2. The CDR3 loop spans 16 amino acids. Germline loops: CDR1 MDHEN, CDR2 SYDVKM. V was clipped by 3 bases and J by 0 bases; unmatched bases: 0. CDR3 in amino acids: CASSLGLAGSTDTQYF. As DNA, the CDR3 is TGTGCCAGCAGTTTGGGACTAGCGGGGAGCACAGATACGCAGTATTTT.

The rearrangement joins TRBV29-1 to TRBJ1-2; D possibly corresponds to TRBD1 (5 bases). The CDR3 totals 13 residues. V was cut by 3 bases and J by 4 bases, with 12 bases left in between. Germline V lookup: CDR1 SQVTM, CDR2 ANQGSEA. The CDR3, as DNA: TGCAGCGTTGAGGGGACTCGTTCCTATGGCTACACCTTC. This sequence encodes CSVEGTRSYGYTF.

The chain carries TRBV6-5 and TRBJ2-7, with 11 bases that match TRBD1. Unmatched junction bases numbered 4, after V lost 5 bases and J lost 1 base. CDR1 is MNHEY, CDR2 SVGAGI, per germline. This CDR3 has 15 amino acids. In nucleotides, the CDR3 is TGTGCCAGCAGTCGCGGGACAGGGGGTTCCTACGAGCAGTACGTC. This codes for CASSRGTGGSYEQYV.

The CDR3 here is CASSLDGQGPDTQYF. In DNA form, the CDR3 reads TGCGCCAGCAGCTTGGACGGACAGGGCCCAGATACGCAGTATTTT. This chain joins TRBV5-1 and TRBJ2-3, with 8 bases aligning to TRBD1. Germline V gene data show CDR1 as SGHRS and CDR2 as YFSETQ. V shed 0 bases and J 4 bases; nucleotides not matched to a gene: 4. The CDR3 is 15 amino acids.

The chain couples TRBV5-1 to TRBJ1-5; possible D gene TRBD1, 6 bases. Germline-derived CDR1 and CDR2 are SGHRS and YFSETQ. V lost 2 bases and J 1 base, leaving 10 bases between the germline ends. The CDR3 is made up of 15 amino acids. This CDR3 reads CASSFSGASNQPQHF. The DNA of the CDR3 is TGCGCCAGCAGCTTTTCAGGGGCGAGCAATCAGCCCCAGCATTTT.

V usage is TRBV18 and J usage is TRBJ2-7, with D perhaps matching TRBD2 (6 bases). V was trimmed by 5 bases and J by 2 bases, leaving 10 bases between them. In germline, CDR1 is KGHSH, CDR2 LQKENI. CDR3 length: 13 amino acids. The DNA of the CDR3 is TGTGCCAGCTCAGCGGGAATGACCTACGAGCAGTACGTC. It is translated as CASSAGMTYEQYV.

A remark on this clone: In the same sample, other DNA sequences code for this CDR3. J is TRBJ2-5 and V is TRBV30, with unresolved D. The germline V and J ends were trimmed by 3 bases and 2 bases, with 4 bases remaining between them. The CDR3 covers 11 residues. The germline V gene encodes CDR1 GTSNPN and CDR2 SVGIG (reference sequence). In DNA form, the CDR3 reads TGTGCCTGGAGCCAGCAAGAGACCCAGTACTTC. Amino acids: CAWSQQETQYF.

In this sample, this clone turned up a few times. This chain connects TRBV9 to TRBJ2-3; D is possibly TRBD2 (6 bases). The V gene lost 0 bases and the J gene lost 5 bases, with 16 bases spanning the gap. This CDR3 spans 16 amino acids. The V gene's germline CDR1 is SGDLS and CDR2 YYNGEE. CDR3 coding DNA: TGTGCCAGCAGCGTAGAAGGTAGCGGCGGTGGAGATACGCAGTATTTT. Translation: CASSVEGSGGGDTQYF.

The chain recombines TRBV30 with TRBJ2-1; D call uncertain. The germline gives CDR1 GTSNPN, CDR2 SVGIG (reference sequence). The CDR3 totals 12 residues. Trimming cost V 3 bases and J 7 bases, with 10 bases left between them. The CDR3 loop is CAWRGDRNEQFF. The CDR3 coding sequence is TGTGCCTGGAGAGGAGATCGGAATGAGCAGTTCTTC.

The chain joins TRBV11-2 to TRBJ2-3; 9 positions agree with TRBD1. Germline V lookup: CDR1 SGHAT, CDR2 FQNNGV. With 1 base clipped from V and 5 bases from J, the junction kept 10 bases outside the gene matches. The CDR3 is made up of 17 amino acids. The CDR3 DNA sequence: TGTGCCAGCAGCTTAGGGGCCGGGACAGGGCCTAGAGATACGCAGTATTTT. Encoded protein: CASSLGAGTGPRDTQYF.

The chain couples TRBV19 to TRBJ1-1; TRBD1 matches 11 bases. The CDR3 is made up of 14 amino acids. The J segment lost 4 bases and the V segment lost 4 bases, leaving 2 bases of the junction unmatched. Germline V lookup: CDR1 LNHDA, CDR2 SQIVND (reference sequence). The CDR3 bases are TGTGCCAGTAGTAAAGGGACAGGGGGCACTGAAGCTTTCTTT. Its translation is CASSKGTGGTEAFF.

The chain carries TRBV5-8 and TRBJ2-7, with 11 bases that match TRBD1. Germline assignment: CDR1 SGHTS and CDR2 YDEGEE. The CDR3 contains 16 residues. Trimming cost V 4 bases and J 7 bases; bases outside gene matches: 13. CDR3 region: CASSRIGTGGTWEQYV. The CDR3 region has the DNA TGTGCCAGCAGCCGCATAGGGACAGGGGGGACCTGGGAGCAGTACGTC.

The chain combines TRBV3-1 (or the pseudogene TRBV3-2) with TRBJ2-2; a weak D match, TRBD1 (6 bases). Trimming took off 5 bases at V and 0 bases at J, with 10 bases between the two ends. Per the germline V gene, CDR1 is LGHDT and CDR2 is YNNKEL (reference sequence). The CDR3 spans 15 residues. The CDR3 region is CASSYGTTNTGELFF. For the CDR3, the DNA is TGTGCCAGCAGCTACGGGACAACGAACACCGGGGAGCTGTTTTTT.

J is TRBJ1-1 and V is TRBV2; weak D call: TRBD1 (5 bases). Germline values: CDR1 SNHLY, CDR2 FYNNEI. This CDR3 is 10 amino acids long. V lost 8 bases to trimming and J lost 11 bases, with 12 bases between them. CDR3 sequence reads: CASGGAGAFF. The CDR3 DNA follows: TGTGCCAGCGGTGGGGCCGGTGCTTTCTTT.

J is TRBJ2-2 and V is TRBV9; no definite D call. This CDR3 contains 12 residues. The germline gives CDR1 SGDLS, CDR2 YYNGEE. The V gene lost 0 bases and the J gene lost 7 bases, with 4 bases spanning the gap. CDR3 region: CASSVANGELFF. CDR3 in DNA: TGTGCCAGCAGCGTAGCCAACGGGGAGCTGTTTTTT.

The chain uses TRBV9 and TRBJ2-2, with 10 bases that match TRBD2. From germline, CDR1 is SGDLS and CDR2 YYNGEE. The ends lost 3 bases at V and 4 bases at J; junction bases unmatched: 9. This CDR3 has 17 amino acids. CDR3 coding DNA: TGTGCCAGCAGCGGCAGTTCGAGCGGGGGGGCCACCGGGGAGCTGTTTTTT. This translates into CASSGSSSGGATGELFF. Supplemented by reference TRBV9 and TRBJ2-2, the full variable domain reads DSGVTQTPKHLITATGQRVTLRCSPRSGDLSVYWYQQSLDQGLQFLIQYYNGEERAKGNILERFSAQQFPDLHSELNLSSLELGDSALYFCASSGSSSGGATGELFFGEGSRLTVL.

The gene calls are TRBV3-1 (or the pseudogene TRBV3-2) and TRBJ2-6; D is unresolved. Germline CDR1 and CDR2: LGHDT and YNNKEL (reference sequence). Trimming left V 3 bases short and J 8 bases short, with 14 bases between. This CDR3 has 15 amino acids. The CDR3 loop is CASSQSRFEPNVLTF. The CDR3 nucleotides are TGTGCCAGCAGCCAGTCCCGGTTCGAGCCCAACGTCCTGACTTTC.

In this sample, this clone turned up once. V gene TRBV2 combines with J gene TRBJ2-4, with TRBD1 identical over 7 bases. Unmatched junction bases numbered 5, after V lost 7 bases and J lost 2 bases. Germline V gene lookup returns CDR1 SNHLY and CDR2 FYNNEI. This CDR3 is built from 14 residues. CDR3 coding DNA: TGTGCCAGCAATTTACAGGGGACCAAAAACATTCAGTACTTC. Protein: CASNLQGTKNIQYF. The whole variable domain, filled in from reference TRBV2 and TRBJ2-4, reads EPEVTQTPSHQVTQMGQEVILRCVPISNHLYFYWYRQILGQKVEFLVSFYNNEISEKSEIFDDQFSVERPDGSNFTLKIRSTKLEDSAMYFCASNLQGTKNIQYFGAGTRLSVL.

The chain carries TRBV9 and TRBJ2-1, with 7 bases lining up with TRBD2. The V and J ends lost 0 bases and 2 bases, in that order; junction bases with no gene match: 5. The germline CDR1 and CDR2 sequences are SGDLS and YYNGEE. The CDR3 is 16 residues long. The CDR3 region has the DNA TGTGCCAGCAGCGTAGTGGTCGGGGGGACCTACAATGAGCAGTTCTTC. Its translation is CASSVVVGGTYNEQFF.

This clone was found a few times. The J gene is TRBJ1-4, the V gene TRBV2, with no clear D. The V end was cut by 4 bases, the J end by 4 bases, with 4 bases between. The CDR3 is 12 residues long. Germline V gene sequence: CDR1 SNHLY, CDR2 FYNNEI. The CDR3 nucleotides are TGTGCCAGCAGTGGTCTTAATGAAAAACTGTTTTTT. Its protein product is CASSGLNEKLFF.

CDR3 sequence (DNA): TGTGCCAGCAGCCAAGGGATGGGGGAGGGTGAAGCTTTCTTT. Amino acids: CASSQGMGEGEAFF. V and J are TRBV3-1 (or the pseudogene TRBV3-2) and TRBJ1-1, with D perhaps matching TRBD1 (5 bases). The CDR3 sequence is 14 residues long. Germline CDR1 LGHDT, CDR2 YNNKEL (reference sequence). Trimming took 1 base from V and 7 from J, leaving 13 bases between them.

The chain couples TRBV5-1 to TRBJ2-4; 10 bases are shared with TRBD1. Germline CDR1 is SGHRS and CDR2 is YFSETQ. V trimming: 0 bases; J trimming: 7 bases; junction bases outside the gene matches: 4. CDR3 length equals 15 residues. CDR3 residues: CASSLGDRGSNIQYF. CDR3 DNA: TGCGCCAGCAGCTTGGGGGACAGGGGTTCCAACATTCAGTACTTC.

V gene TRBV2 combines with J gene TRBJ1-2; 7 nucleotides line up with TRBD1. The germline V gene has CDR1 SNHLY and CDR2 FYNNEI. This CDR3 is 14 amino acids long. Trimming removed 4 bases from V and 8 bases from J; junction bases left unmatched: 10. DNA for the CDR3: TGTGCCAGCAGTGGAGTTGGACAGGACGTAGGCTACACCTTC. This encodes CASSGVGQDVGYTF.

This rearrangement joins TRBV27 to TRBJ1-5; D is ambiguous. The CDR3 loop spans 13 amino acids. Trimming cost V 5 bases and J 2 bases, with 7 bases left between them. CDR1 is MNHEY and CDR2 is SMNVEV in the germline V gene (reference sequence). CDR3 in DNA: TGTGCCAGCAGTGGTAGCGGCAATCAGCCCCAGCATTTT. Translated, it gives CASSGSGNQPQHF.

The chain employs TRBV28 and TRBJ1-3; 7 bases are shared with TRBD1. Germline CDR1 is MDHEN and CDR2 is SYDVKM. The CDR3 length is 14 residues. With V trimmed by 6 bases and J by 3 bases, 5 bases remained unmatched. In DNA, the CDR3 is TGTGCCAGCAGCCAGGGGGGCGGTGGAAACACCATATATTTT. Amino acid sequence: CASSQGGGGNTIYF.

The rearrangement joins TRBV2 to TRBJ1-2, with D perhaps TRBD1 (5 bases). The germline gives CDR1 SNHLY, CDR2 FYNNEI. CDR3 length: 13 amino acids. Trimming left V 7 bases short and J 8 bases short, with 17 bases between. The DNA for the CDR3 is TGTGCCAGCAAACCAGCGGAGGGGCCCGGCTACACCTTC. Its translation: CASKPAEGPGYTF.

The chain recombines TRBV4-1 with TRBJ1-5; maybe TRBD1 (6 bases). Between the trimmed V and J ends, which lost 2 bases and 3 bases, there was a span of 23 bases. The CDR3 is made up of 19 amino acids. Germline V gene sequence: CDR1 MGHRA, CDR2 YSYEKL. The CDR3 reads CASSQNLGYGGAINQPQHF. In DNA, the CDR3 is TGCGCCAGCAGCCAAAACCTGGGCTACGGGGGGGCGATCAATCAGCCCCAGCATTTT.

This rearrangement joins TRBV19 to TRBJ2-2; 7 bases are shared with TRBD1. V lost 4 bases, J lost 7 bases, and 6 bases stayed unmatched. The CDR3 is 14 residues long. Germline-derived CDR1 and CDR2 are LNHDA and SQIVND (reference sequence). For the CDR3, the DNA is TGTGCCAGTAGTACTGACAGGGCGGGCGGGGAGCTGTTTTTT. This codes for CASSTDRAGGELFF.

The rearrangement uses TRBV25-1 and TRBJ1-3, with 8 bases that match TRBD1. V shed 6 bases and J 4 bases; nucleotides not matched to a gene: 8. CDR1 is MGHDK, CDR2 SYGVNS, per germline. The length of the CDR3 is 15 residues. CDR3 sequence (DNA): TGTGCCAGCAGCGTCCAGGGGGCGGGAGGAAACACCATATATTTT. This gives the protein CASSVQGAGGNTIYF.

This clone appeared a few times. The rearrangement links TRBV10-3 to TRBJ2-6; TRBD1 might be the D (6 bases). V lost 7 bases, J lost 0 bases, and 19 bases lay in between. The length of the CDR3 is 18 residues. Germline V gives CDR1 ENHRY, CDR2 SYGVKD. The CDR3 DNA reads as TGTGCCATCAATTCCGGACAGATACTCAGCTCTGGGGCCAACGTCCTGACTTTC. This gives the protein CAINSGQILSSGANVLTF.

The chain joins TRBV10-3 to TRBJ2-3; 13 nucleotides match TRBD2. CDR3 size: 14 residues. V was clipped by 6 bases and J by 10 bases; unmatched bases: 7. Germline-derived CDR1 and CDR2 are ENHRY and SYGVKD. CDR3 sequence (DNA): TGTGCCATCAGGAGGACTAGCGGGGGTGATCCGCAGTATTTT. Translating it yields CAIRRTSGGDPQYF.